These T cell receptor beta chains were read from a single sample in a study of T cell clones after liver transplantation. No antigen has been assigned to these receptors. TCRdb's table, derived via immunoSEQ multiplex PCR, lists solely in-frame clones and lacks some. The table records 5,000 or so clones, over 40% of them present only once. Sequenced sample: CD4+ T cells from cultured PBMCs. The receptors were sampled from a human patient who received a liver transplant. Some T cells may arise from the graft donor. Each CDR3 is given with its conserved first and last residue. The order of the fields is clone size, CDR3 length, J gene, V gene, D gene, CDR3 DNA, CDR3 protein. The D gene is left open where the match is weak. The size of a clone is reported for some rows only, either as once, few or many, or as a class for expanded clones.

abundance: medium-sized; len: 14; j_gene: TRBJ2-5; v_gene: TRBV11-1; d_gene: TRBD1; CDR3nt: TGTGCCAGCACGTCCGGGACAGGGGAAGAGACCCAGTACTTC; CDR3aa: CASTSGTGEETQYF
abundance: medium-sized; len: 15; j_gene: TRBJ2-1; v_gene: TRBV11-2; d_gene: -; CDR3nt: TGTGCCAGCAGCGTCCGGGCCCAGGGGTATAATGAGCAGTTCTTC; CDR3aa: CASSVRAQGYNEQFF
abundance: -; len: 14; j_gene: TRBJ2-3; v_gene: TRBV5-1; d_gene: TRBD1; CDR3nt: TGCGCCAGCAGCTTTGAGGGGGCAACAGATACGCAGTATTTT; CDR3aa: CASSFEGATDTQYF
abundance: -; len: 14; j_gene: TRBJ2-7; v_gene: TRBV28; d_gene: TRBD1; CDR3nt: TGTGCCAGCAGTTCCTGGACAGGGGCGAGGGAGCAGTACTTC; CDR3aa: CASSSWTGAREQYF
abundance: -; len: 12; j_gene: TRBJ2-5; v_gene: TRBV18; d_gene: -; CDR3nt: TGTGCCAGCTCACTGTCTGGAGAGACCCAGTACTTC; CDR3aa: CASSLSGETQYF
abundance: medium-sized; len: 12; j_gene: TRBJ2-2; v_gene: TRBV7-2; d_gene: -; CDR3nt: TGTGCCAGCAGCTTAGCATTCGGGGAGCTGTTTTTT; CDR3aa: CASSLAFGELFF
abundance: medium-sized; len: 16; j_gene: TRBJ2-7; v_gene: TRBV30; d_gene: TRBD1; CDR3nt: TGTGCCTGGAGCGTCGGCGGGACAGGGGGCTCCTACGAGCAGTACTTC; CDR3aa: CAWSVGGTGGSYEQYF
abundance: -; len: 15; j_gene: TRBJ1-5; v_gene: TRBV6-5; d_gene: -; CDR3nt: TGTGCCAGCAGTTACTCCGGGGCGGGTATAGAGCCCCAGCATTTT; CDR3aa: CASSYSGAGIEPQHF
abundance: once; len: 16; j_gene: TRBJ1-2; v_gene: TRBV19; d_gene: -; CDR3nt: TGTGCCAGTAGTATGGGAGGCTCGGGACCTGCGGGGGGCTACACCTTC; CDR3aa: CASSMGGSGPAGGYTF
abundance: medium-sized; len: 15; j_gene: TRBJ1-3; v_gene: TRBV27; d_gene: TRBD1; CDR3nt: TGTGCCAGCAGTTTATTCCACAGGGGGAGGAACACCATATATTTT; CDR3aa: CASSLFHRGRNTIYF
abundance: -; len: 19; j_gene: TRBJ2-6; v_gene: TRBV7-9; d_gene: -; CDR3nt: TGTGCCAGCAGCGTTGGGCGATACCATGACAAAAGTCGGGCCAACGTCCTGACTTTC; CDR3aa: CASSVGRYHDKSRANVLTF
abundance: few; len: 12; j_gene: TRBJ1-2; v_gene: TRBV15; d_gene: -; CDR3nt: TGTGCCACCAGCAGAGACAACTATGGCTACACCTTC; CDR3aa: CATSRDNYGYTF
abundance: -; len: 14; j_gene: TRBJ2-3; v_gene: TRBV2; d_gene: -; CDR3nt: TGTGCCAGTAATCTAGCGTTGGACACAGATACGCAGTATTTT; CDR3aa: CASNLALDTDTQYF
abundance: few; len: 13; j_gene: TRBJ2-7; v_gene: TRBV7-5; d_gene: -; CDR3nt: TGTGCCAGAAGCTTAGGACTAGCGGGAGAGCAGTACTTC; CDR3aa: CARSLGLAGEQYF
abundance: -; len: 13; j_gene: TRBJ2-5; v_gene: TRBV5-1; d_gene: -; CDR3nt: TGCGCCAGCAGCTTACACCCCCAAGAGACCCAGTACTTC; CDR3aa: CASSLHPQETQYF
abundance: -; len: 14; j_gene: TRBJ2-7; v_gene: TRBV27; d_gene: -; CDR3nt: TGTGCCAGCATCAAGGAAAGACCCCTCTACGAGCAGTACTTC; CDR3aa: CASIKERPLYEQYF
abundance: once; len: 11; j_gene: TRBJ2-6; v_gene: TRBV28; d_gene: -; CDR3nt: TGTGCCAGCACTGGGGCCAACGTCCTGACTTTC; CDR3aa: CASTGANVLTF
abundance: -; len: 16; j_gene: TRBJ2-3; v_gene: TRBV4-3; d_gene: -; CDR3nt: TGCGCCAGCAGCCAACGGGGGTTCGGGAGTACAGATACGCAGTATTTT; CDR3aa: CASSQRGFGSTDTQYF
abundance: few; len: 15; j_gene: TRBJ1-1; v_gene: TRBV28; d_gene: TRBD1; CDR3nt: TGTGCCAGCAGTTCTTGGAACGGACAGGGGGCTGAAGCTTTCTTT; CDR3aa: CASSSWNGQGAEAFF
abundance: -; len: 15; j_gene: TRBJ1-1; v_gene: TRBV6-6; d_gene: -; CDR3nt: TGTGCCAGCAGTTACCGGTCCCCGGGGGACACTGAAGCTTTCTTT; CDR3aa: CASSYRSPGDTEAFF
abundance: few; len: 15; j_gene: TRBJ1-1; v_gene: TRBV7-2; d_gene: -; CDR3nt: TGTGCCAGCAGCTCCACCGGAGGGAAGGAAACTGAAGCTTTCTTT; CDR3aa: CASSSTGGKETEAFF
abundance: -; len: 15; j_gene: TRBJ1-4; v_gene: TRBV6-5; d_gene: -; CDR3nt: TGTGCCAGCAGTGTCCGGCCTGGATCCACTCTAAAACTGTTTTTT; CDR3aa: CASSVRPGSTLKLFF
abundance: -; len: 13; j_gene: TRBJ1-2; v_gene: TRBV6-6; d_gene: -; CDR3nt: TGTGCCAGCAGAGGGTGGACCCTCTATGGCTACACCTTC; CDR3aa: CASRGWTLYGYTF
abundance: few; len: 11; j_gene: TRBJ2-4; v_gene: TRBV6-5; d_gene: -; CDR3nt: TGTGCCAGCAGTAGACTAGGAATTCAGTACTTC; CDR3aa: CASSRLGIQYF
abundance: -; len: 15; j_gene: TRBJ1-1; v_gene: TRBV5-4; d_gene: -; CDR3nt: TGTGCCAGCAGCCCGTTACAGGGATGGGCCGCTGAAGCTTTCTTT; CDR3aa: CASSPLQGWAAEAFF
abundance: -; len: 14; j_gene: TRBJ1-1; v_gene: TRBV27; d_gene: -; CDR3nt: TGTGCCAGCGGGTTAAGGGCCACGAACACTGAAGCTTTCTTT; CDR3aa: CASGLRATNTEAFF
abundance: medium-sized; len: 11; j_gene: TRBJ1-2; v_gene: TRBV20-1; d_gene: -; CDR3nt: TGCAGTCCGAAGAGTGGAGATGGCTACACCTTC; CDR3aa: CSPKSGDGYTF
abundance: -; len: 13; j_gene: TRBJ2-5; v_gene: TRBV18; d_gene: -; CDR3nt: TGTGCCAGCTCACCACCCGAGAGGGAGACCCAGTACTTC; CDR3aa: CASSPPERETQYF
abundance: -; len: 11; j_gene: TRBJ2-7; v_gene: TRBV4-2; d_gene: -; CDR3nt: TGTGCCAGCAGCTTATATGACGAGCAGTACTTC; CDR3aa: CASSLYDEQYF